A single T cell receptor (beta chain) is shown here with its context. Libraries were prepared by immunoSEQ multiplex PCR; TCRdb keeps only in-frame clonotypes and omits some of them. The sample yields 150,000 or so clones, 85% to 90% seen once. The source of the sample is a study of blood T cell repertoires in COVID-19. Study-level information: The origin of the acute and convalescent COVID-19 samples was the United States, Italy and Spain.

The sequence was obtained from a man aged 18 to 30 with COVID-19, enrolled during active disease. Material: peripheral blood.

The CDR3 DNA reads as TGCGCCAGCAGCTTGGACTACGGCTATGGCTACACCTTC. Its translation: CASSLDYGYGYTF. V is TRBV5-1 and J is TRBJ1-2; no reliable D call. V was cut by 0 bases and J by 4 bases, with 7 bases left in between. Germline CDR1 SGHRS, CDR2 YFSETQ. The CDR3 covers 13 residues.